One sample yielded the 24 T cell receptor beta chains listed below, sequenced in a study of response to subunit inactivated influenza vaccine. TCRdb fed the RT-PCR reads into MiXCR, producing one record per CDR3 protein. The sample includes 250,000 to 350,000 distinct CDR3 sequences, roughly 20% of them seen just once. The source material was PBMCs from blood, sampled approximately 20 months after vaccination. The receptors stem from a man between 50 and 70 years old who received an inactivated influenza vaccine.

This clonotype was counted a few times. The chain is built from TRBV5-1 and TRBJ2-3; 7 bases align to TRBD1. The germline V gene encodes CDR1 SGHRS and CDR2 YFSETQ. CDR3 length equals 16 residues. Germline trimming cut 0 bases from V and 3 bases from J; bases unmatched to any gene: 7. The CDR3 protein is CASSLGGQIGTDTQYF. The CDR3 DNA follows: TGCGCCAGCAGCTTGGGGGGACAGATAGGAACAGATACGCAGTATTTT.

The chain's CDR3 is CSARDPPAVLAKNIQYF. The CDR3 nucleotides read TGCAGTGCTAGGGACCCCCCAGCGGTCCTAGCCAAAAACATTCAGTACTTC. The V and J genes are TRBV20-1 and TRBJ2-4; tentative D call: TRBD2 (5 bases). Trimming removed 3 bases at V and 0 bases at J, with 18 bases between. Germline CDR1 DFQATT, CDR2 SNEGSKA (reference sequence). This CDR3 region has 17 residues.

The chain recombines TRBV4-2 with TRBJ1-1; no reliable D call. V was shortened by 0 bases and J by 1 base, with 9 bases between the two germline ends. The CDR3 has 15 residues. Germline CDR1 is LGHNA and CDR2 is YNFKEQ. The DNA of the CDR3 is TGTGCCAGCAGCCAAGACTGGGCAGGGAACACTGAAGCTTTCTTT. It yields the protein CASSQDWAGNTEAFF.

The CDR3 region is CASSQGDGYYGYTF. CDR3 nucleotides: TGTGCCAGCAGCCAAGGGGACGGATACTATGGCTACACCTTC. The chain couples TRBV14 to TRBJ1-2; tentatively, D is TRBD1 (5 bases). The CDR3 contains 14 residues. V was pared by 1 base and J by 3 bases, with 9 bases between. CDR1 and CDR2 (germline): SGHDN, FVKESK.

The rearrangement joins TRBV20-1 to TRBJ2-7; tentatively, D is TRBD1 (6 bases). Germline loops: CDR1 DFQATT, CDR2 SNEGSKA (reference sequence). The CDR3 consists of 16 residues. Trimming pared 1 base from V and 0 bases from J, leaving 16 bases between. CDR3 DNA: TGCAGTGCTAGAGGAAGGGACACCCCGAGCTCCTACGAGCAGTACTTC. Translated, it gives CSARGRDTPSSYEQYF.

This chain joins TRBV20-1 and TRBJ2-3, with 10 bases identical to TRBD2. The V gene end was trimmed by 8 bases and the J gene end by 3 bases; junction bases not matched to a gene: 8. Germline CDR1 DFQATT, CDR2 SNEGSKA (reference sequence). The CDR3 extends over 14 amino acids. CDR3 in DNA: TGCAGTCCCCTTAGCGGGAGGTCTACAGATACGCAGTATTTT. Residues: CSPLSGRSTDTQYF.

The CDR3 spells CASSFLPGGATDTQYF. DNA for the CDR3: TGTGCCAGCAGCTTCTTGCCCGGGGGGGCCACAGATACGCAGTATTTT. The rearrangement links TRBV7-9 to TRBJ2-3, with 8 bases lining up with TRBD2. Germline V gene sequence: CDR1 SEHNR, CDR2 FQNEAQ (reference sequence). The CDR3 totals 16 residues. With V trimmed by 3 bases and J by 2 bases, 7 bases remained unmatched.

This clonotype was seen a few times. This sequence joins TRBV5-1 and TRBJ1-4, with D perhaps TRBD1 (6 bases). This CDR3 spans 16 amino acids. Germline lookup yields CDR1 SGHRS and CDR2 YFSETQ. Trimming removed 0 bases from V and 3 bases from J, with 12 bases in between. The CDR3 bases are TGCGCCAGCAGCTTGGCCCTGACAGGCCCTAATGAAAAACTGTTTTTT. This gives the protein CASSLALTGPNEKLFF.

J is TRBJ1-5 and V is TRBV12-3 or TRBV12-4, with a tentative D call TRBD1 (6 bases). There are 15 residues in the CDR3. Trimming left V 7 bases short and J 8 bases short, with 21 bases between. CDR3 in amino acids: CASTISTGSWEPQHF. The CDR3 DNA follows: TGTGCCAGCACCATTTCCACAGGGTCGTGGGAGCCCCAGCATTTT.

Only a few counts were recorded for this clonotype. The rearrangement joins TRBV20-1 to TRBJ2-3, with TRBD2 matching 12 bases. The germline V gene has CDR1 DFQATT and CDR2 SNEGSKA (reference sequence). The junction had 5 bases not matched to a gene; V was cut back by 0 bases and J by 7 bases. CDR3 size: 15 residues. The CDR3 DNA sequence: TGCAGTGCTAGAGATACGACTAGCGGGAGTAATACGCAGTATTTT. Translation: CSARDTTSGSNTQYF.

The rearrangement links TRBV29-1 to TRBJ2-4; TRBD1 matches at 10 bases. CDR1 is SQVTM, CDR2 ANQGSEA, per germline. The CDR3 spans 17 residues. V trimming: 6 bases; J trimming: 0 bases; junction bases outside the gene matches: 11. The CDR3 nucleotides read TGCAGCGTAGCCGGGACAGGGGAGTATGCAGCCAAAAACATTCAGTACTTC. The encoded protein is CSVAGTGEYAAKNIQYF.

This clonotype has at least ten counts. This sequence joins TRBV4-3 and TRBJ2-6, with a possible D match to TRBD1 (6 bases). The CDR3 runs to 17 residues. Trimming pared 0 bases from V and 4 bases from J, leaving 13 bases between. CDR1 and CDR2 from the germline V gene are LGHNA and YSLEER. CDR3 bases: TGCGCCAGCAGCCAAGATTTGAGGGGGTCCGGGGCCAACGTCCTGACTTTC. Translating it yields CASSQDLRGSGANVLTF.

This chain uses TRBV5-1 with TRBJ2-2; D is unresolved. The V end lost 4 bases, the J end lost 0 bases, and 10 bases lay between the germline ends. Germline assignment: CDR1 SGHRS and CDR2 YFSETQ. The CDR3 has 15 residues. The CDR3 DNA reads as TGCGCCAGCAGCCCTCATGCGGCGAACACCGGGGAGCTGTTTTTT. It translates to CASSPHAANTGELFF.

This clonotype was recorded a few times. This rearrangement joins TRBV6-1 to TRBJ2-7; D gene unclear. The germline gives CDR1 MNHNS, CDR2 SASEGT. V lost 6 bases and J lost 3, with 12 bases in between. The CDR3 length is 13 residues. This CDR3 is CASRPLYRYEQYF. CDR3 in DNA: TGTGCCAGCAGGCCCCTTTACCGCTACGAGCAGTACTTC.

This chain connects TRBV11-2 to TRBJ2-7, with TRBD2 matching 10 bases. Trimming removed 5 bases from V and 6 bases from J; junction bases left unmatched: 13. The length of the CDR3 is 16 residues. CDR1 SGHAT and CDR2 FQNNGV come from the germline V gene. The chain's CDR3 is CASSQVVAGGFLEQYF. The CDR3 DNA reads as TGTGCCAGCAGCCAAGTTGTAGCGGGAGGTTTCCTCGAGCAGTACTTC. The full variable domain, completed using reference TRBV11-2 and TRBJ2-7, is EAGVAQSPRYKIIEKRQSVAFWCNPISGHATLYWYQQILGQGPKLLIQFQNNGVVDDSQLPKDRFSAERLKGVDSTLKIQPAKLEDSAVYLCASSQVVAGGFLEQYFGPGTRLTVT.

This clonotype came up many times. This chain links TRBV20-1 with TRBJ1-5, with a tentative D call TRBD1 (6 bases). Germline V gene lookup returns CDR1 DFQATT and CDR2 SNEGSKA (reference sequence). The CDR3 spans 17 residues. Trimming stripped 0 bases from V and 0 bases from J, with 15 bases between. The CDR3 DNA sequence: TGCAGTGCTAGAGATCGAGGGACACTGAATAGCAATCAGCCCCAGCATTTT. Its protein product is CSARDRGTLNSNQPQHF.

The V gene is TRBV14, the J gene TRBJ2-3; D is undetermined. V lost 4 bases, J lost 3 bases, and 8 bases lay in between. CDR3 length: 13 residues. The V gene's germline CDR1 is SGHDN and CDR2 FVKESK. The CDR3 here is CASSRSMTDTQYF. The CDR3 nucleotides are TGTGCCAGCAGCCGGAGCATGACAGATACGCAGTATTTT.

There are a few counts of this clonotype. The chain couples TRBV5-1 to TRBJ1-2; D is uncertain. Deletions cut 0 bases from V and 0 bases from J, with 9 bases between. Germline V CDR1 and CDR2: SGHRS, YFSETQ. CDR3 size: 15 residues. Here the CDR3 DNA reads TGCGCCAGCAGCTTGGGGCAGGTAGCTAACTATGGCTACACCTTC. Translation gives CASSLGQVANYGYTF.

The chain combines TRBV20-1 with TRBJ2-2; 9 bases are a match to TRBD1. V lost 6 bases, J lost 6 bases, and 11 bases stayed unmatched. The CDR3 runs to 15 residues. Per germline, CDR1 DFQATT and CDR2 SNEGSKA (reference sequence). The DNA for the CDR3 is TGCAGTGCCAGTTCCGGGACAGGGATCGCCGGGGAGCTGTTTTTT. Translated, it gives CSASSGTGIAGELFF.

The chain carries TRBV6-2 or TRBV6-3 and TRBJ1-4; D not resolved. Trimming left V 6 bases short and J 4 bases short, with 12 bases between. The CDR3 is made up of 14 amino acids. Germline V lookup: CDR1 MNHEY, CDR2 SVGEGT. In DNA form, the CDR3 reads TGTGCCAGCAGCTCCCGGACGGGTAATGAAAAACTGTTTTTT. Residues: CASSSRTGNEKLFF.

This clonotype was found a few times. The chain has TRBV15 and TRBJ2-3; 12 bases match TRBD2. The length of the CDR3 is 21 residues. Trimming took 0 bases from V and 2 from J; bases not matched to a gene: 15. Germline-derived CDR1 and CDR2 are LNHNV and YYDKDF (reference sequence). CDR3 loop: CATSRDNFPVLAGGLTDTQYF. CDR3 DNA sequence: TGTGCCACCAGCAGAGATAATTTCCCGGTACTAGCGGGAGGCCTCACAGATACGCAGTATTTT.

In regard to this clonotype: One junction end disagrees with the germline gene, perhaps due to a read error. The chain links TRBV7-6 to TRBJ2-1; 9 nucleotides match TRBD2. Germline loops: CDR1 SGHVS, CDR2 FNYEAQ. The CDR3 totals 16 residues. The CDR3 DNA reads as TGTGCCAGCAGCTCACTCCAGGGACTAGCTTACACTGAGCAGTTCTTC. Translating it yields CASSSLQGLAYTEQFF.

This clonotype was picked up a small number of times. The rearrangement uses TRBV30 and TRBJ1-4, with D uncertain. This CDR3 has 12 amino acids. Germline assignment: CDR1 GTSNPN and CDR2 SVGIG (reference sequence). Trimming removed 1 base from V and 8 bases from J, with 8 bases in between. In DNA form, the CDR3 reads TGTGCCTGGAGTGGGCAAAGCGAAAAACTGTTTTTT. This gives the protein CAWSGQSEKLFF.

This clonotype has only a few counts. This rearrangement joins TRBV20-1 to TRBJ2-5, with 10 nucleotides matching TRBD1. This CDR3 spans 13 amino acids. CDR1 and CDR2 (germline): DFQATT, SNEGSKA (reference sequence). The V segment lost 6 bases and the J segment 1 base; nucleotides outside the gene matches: 2. The DNA of the CDR3 is TGCAGTGCAGGACAGGGGGTCCAAGAGACCCAGTACTTC. Translated: CSAGQGVQETQYF.